These T cell receptor beta chains were read from a single sample in a study of a mutant IDH1 vaccine in newly diagnosed glioma. Sequenced by immunoSEQ multiplex PCR; TCRdb stores in-frame clones only, minus some. The sample lists about 35,000 clones, around 83% occurring once. The material sequenced was peripheral blood mononuclear cells (PBMCs), taken from a glioma patient treated with radiotherapy, temozolomide or both. These receptors all come from a man aged 50 or older with glioma. Some clones in this sample may be carry-over from other donors' samples. The CDR3 runs from the conserved cysteine through the conserved F or W.

TRBJ1-5,TRBV30,CAWSKGSNQPQHF
TRBJ2-1,TRBV7-6,CASSLGDRAEQFF
TRBJ1-5,TRBV25-1,CASSLTGTQPQHF
TRBJ2-1,TRBV2,CASTQVRDREFF
TRBJ2-2,TRBV11-2,CASSLGRGALTGELFF
TRBJ2-5,TRBV9,CASSVGVGETQYF
TRBJ1-1,TRBV19,CASLRTGRNTEAFF
TRBJ2-5,TRBV19,CASSILGGQAETQYF
TRBJ2-7,TRBV11-2,CASSLRQSYEQYF
TRBJ2-3,TRBV6-5,CASSPYGGDTQYF
TRBJ2-2,TRBV28,CASSARPGATGELFF
TRBJ1-2,TRBV18,CASSPTANYGYTF
TRBJ1-4,TRBV5-6,CASSFRDRVEKLFF
NA,TRBV5-1,CASSLDTGKSYEQYF
TRBJ2-5,TRBV5-1,CASSPRLAGGGETQYF
TRBJ2-7,TRBV7-9,CASSRRDVRADEQYF
TRBJ1-5,TRBV19,CASSMADRGYNQPQHF
TRBJ1-4,TRBV2,CASRAGGATNEKLFF
TRBJ2-5,TRBV10-3,CASLKAGEETQYF
TRBJ2-7,TRBV19,CATHKHRAAEQYF
TRBJ2-7,TRBV7-8,CASSSQSGGAWYEQYF
TRBJ1-1,TRBV5-4,CASSLGGFVGWTTEAFF
TRBJ1-2,TRBV2,CASSEASNSNYGYTF
TRBJ2-7,TRBV6-5,CASSYSSGSSYEQYF
TRBJ2-7,TRBV18,CASSPLGASYEQYF
TRBJ1-4,TRBV11-2,CASSPGEGTNEKLFF
TRBJ2-7,TRBV11-3,CASSSGFGGSYEQYF
TRBJ2-7,TRBV5-1,CASSWDASRSYEQYF